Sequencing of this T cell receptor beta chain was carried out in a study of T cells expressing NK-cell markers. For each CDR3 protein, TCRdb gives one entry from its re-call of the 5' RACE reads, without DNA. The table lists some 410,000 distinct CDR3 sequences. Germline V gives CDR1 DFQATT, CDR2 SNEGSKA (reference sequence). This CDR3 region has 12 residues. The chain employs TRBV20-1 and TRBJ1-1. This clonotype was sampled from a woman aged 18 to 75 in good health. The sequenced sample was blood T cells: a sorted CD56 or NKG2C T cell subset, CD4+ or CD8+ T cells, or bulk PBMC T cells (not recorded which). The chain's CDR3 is CSALNTVPEAFF.